The present TCR beta chain was sequenced within a study of identical twins. Donors were all healthy Caucasians. TCRdb re-derived calls from the 5' RACE reads in MiXCR, one entry per CDR3 protein. The data show about 340,000 distinct CDR3 sequences, approximately 13% seen once. Study conclusions and caveats: It was out-of-frame TCR alpha sharing in monozygotic twins that models underestimated. Excess sharing by twins proved weaker in beta out-of-frame sequences.

The junction had 8 bases not matched to a gene; V was cut back by 5 bases and J by 2 bases. The CDR3 spans 16 residues. Concerning this clonotype itself: Antigen unknown.

The sample was also reused in another study, on yellow fever vaccine responses in identical twins.

The chain links TRBV5-3 to TRBJ2-1; TRBD2 matches 9 bases. Being an ORF, TRBV5-3 has a function that is uncertain. The sample was CD8+ T cells sorted from blood. The TCR sequence derives from a woman between 18 and 30 years old in good health. The DNA of the CDR3 is TGTGCCAGAAGTTTGCCTAGCGGGGCGACCTACAATGAGCAGTTCTTC. The encoded protein is CARSLPSGATYNEQFF.